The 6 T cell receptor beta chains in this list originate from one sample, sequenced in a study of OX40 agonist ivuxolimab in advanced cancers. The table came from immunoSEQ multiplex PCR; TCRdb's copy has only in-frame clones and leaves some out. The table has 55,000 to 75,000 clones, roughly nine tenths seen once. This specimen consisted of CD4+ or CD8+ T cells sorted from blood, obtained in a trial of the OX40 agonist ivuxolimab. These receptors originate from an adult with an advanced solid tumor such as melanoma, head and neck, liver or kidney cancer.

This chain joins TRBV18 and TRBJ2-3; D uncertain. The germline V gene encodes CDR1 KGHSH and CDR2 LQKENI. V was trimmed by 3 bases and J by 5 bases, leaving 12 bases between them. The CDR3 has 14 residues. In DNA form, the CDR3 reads TGTGCCAGCTCACCGCCCCAGGTCTTAGATACGCAGTATTTT. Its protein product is CASSPPQVLDTQYF.

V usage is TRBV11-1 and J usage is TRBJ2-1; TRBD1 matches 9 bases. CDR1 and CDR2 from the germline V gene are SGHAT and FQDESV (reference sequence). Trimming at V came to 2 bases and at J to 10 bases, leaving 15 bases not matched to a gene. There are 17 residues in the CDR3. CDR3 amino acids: CASSLTTGGWNAGEQFF. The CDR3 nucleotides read TGTGCCAGCAGCTTAACCACAGGGGGCTGGAATGCTGGAGAGCAGTTCTTC.

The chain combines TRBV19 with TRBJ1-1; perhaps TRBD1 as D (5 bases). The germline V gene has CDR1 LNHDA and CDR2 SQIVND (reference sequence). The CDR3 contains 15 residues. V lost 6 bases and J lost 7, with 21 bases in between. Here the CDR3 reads CASRAPRGDRDEAFF. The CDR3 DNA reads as TGTGCCAGTAGGGCCCCCCGGGGGGATAGAGATGAAGCTTTCTTT.

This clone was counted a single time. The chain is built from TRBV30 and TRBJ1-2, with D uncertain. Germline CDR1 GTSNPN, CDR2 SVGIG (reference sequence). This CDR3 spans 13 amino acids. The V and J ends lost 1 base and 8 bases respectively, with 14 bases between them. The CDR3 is CAWSANDPGGYTF. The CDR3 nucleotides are TGTGCCTGGAGTGCAAACGACCCCGGGGGCTACACCTTC.

Written as DNA, the CDR3 is TGTGCCACCAGCAGAGATCGTCAGAACAGGGGGTCTGAAAAACTGTTTTTT. Protein sequence: CATSRDRQNRGSEKLFF. This chain uses TRBV15 with TRBJ1-4; the match to TRBD1 covers 8 bases. Unmatched junction bases numbered 10, after V lost 0 bases and J lost 7 bases. This CDR3 has 17 amino acids. Germline V gene sequence: CDR1 LNHNV, CDR2 YYDKDF (reference sequence).

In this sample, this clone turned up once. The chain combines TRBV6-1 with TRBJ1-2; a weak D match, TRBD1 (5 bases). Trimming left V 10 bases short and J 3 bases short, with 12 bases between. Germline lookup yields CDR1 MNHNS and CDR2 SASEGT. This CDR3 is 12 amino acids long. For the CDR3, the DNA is TGTGCCACCTCCGACAGCTACTATGGCTACACCTTC. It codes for CATSDSYYGYTF.